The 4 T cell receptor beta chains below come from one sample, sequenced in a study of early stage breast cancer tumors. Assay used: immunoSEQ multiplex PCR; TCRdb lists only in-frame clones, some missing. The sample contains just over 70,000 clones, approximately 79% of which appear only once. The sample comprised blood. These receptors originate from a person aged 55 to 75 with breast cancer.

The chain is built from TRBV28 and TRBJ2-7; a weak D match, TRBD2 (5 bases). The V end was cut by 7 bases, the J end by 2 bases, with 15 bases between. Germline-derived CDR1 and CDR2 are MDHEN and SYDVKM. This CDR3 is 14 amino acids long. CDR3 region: CASTQSAGPYEQYF. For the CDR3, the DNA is TGTGCCAGCACTCAATCCGCGGGCCCCTACGAGCAGTACTTC.

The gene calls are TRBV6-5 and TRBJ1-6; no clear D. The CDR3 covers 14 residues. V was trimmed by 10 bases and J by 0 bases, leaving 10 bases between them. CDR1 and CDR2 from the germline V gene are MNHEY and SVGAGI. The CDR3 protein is CATTPSSYNSPLHF. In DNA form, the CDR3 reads TGTGCCACCACGCCGAGCTCCTATAATTCACCCCTCCACTTT.

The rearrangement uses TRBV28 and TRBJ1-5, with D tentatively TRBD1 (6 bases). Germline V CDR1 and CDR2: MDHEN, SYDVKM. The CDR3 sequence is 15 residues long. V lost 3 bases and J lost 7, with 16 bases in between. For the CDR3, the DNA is TGTGCCAGCAGTTTTGGGGGCCTGGATGAACAGCCCCAGCATTTT. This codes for CASSFGGLDEQPQHF.

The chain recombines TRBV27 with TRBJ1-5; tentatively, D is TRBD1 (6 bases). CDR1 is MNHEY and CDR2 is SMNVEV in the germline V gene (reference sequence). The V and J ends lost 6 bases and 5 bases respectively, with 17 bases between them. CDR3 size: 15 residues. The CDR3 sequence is CASRALDRSYQPQHF. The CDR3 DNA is TGTGCCAGCAGAGCCCTCGACAGGTCCTATCAGCCCCAGCATTTT.